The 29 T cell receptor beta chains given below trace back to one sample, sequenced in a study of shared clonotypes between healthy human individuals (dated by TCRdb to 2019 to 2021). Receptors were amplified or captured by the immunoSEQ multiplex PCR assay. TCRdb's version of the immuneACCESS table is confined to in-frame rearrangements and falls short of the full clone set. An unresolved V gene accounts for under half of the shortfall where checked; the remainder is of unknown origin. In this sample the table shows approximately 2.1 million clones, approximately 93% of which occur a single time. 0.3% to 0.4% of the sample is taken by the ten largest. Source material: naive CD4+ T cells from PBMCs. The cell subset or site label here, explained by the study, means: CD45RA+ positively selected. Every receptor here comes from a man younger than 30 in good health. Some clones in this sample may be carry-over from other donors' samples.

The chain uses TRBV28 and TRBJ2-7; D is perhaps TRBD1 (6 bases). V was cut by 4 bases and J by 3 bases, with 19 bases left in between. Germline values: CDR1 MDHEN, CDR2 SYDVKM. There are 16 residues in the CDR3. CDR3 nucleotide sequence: TGTGCCAGCAGTTCCCACCACTACAGGGCCCTCTACGAGCAGTACTTC. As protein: CASSSHHYRALYEQYF.

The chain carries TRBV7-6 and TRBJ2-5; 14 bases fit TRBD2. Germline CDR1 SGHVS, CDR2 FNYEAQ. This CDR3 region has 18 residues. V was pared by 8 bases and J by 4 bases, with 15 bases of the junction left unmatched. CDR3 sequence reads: CASGHTVTSGRAGETQYF. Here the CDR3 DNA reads TGTGCCAGCGGTCACACGGTGACTAGCGGGAGGGCCGGAGAGACCCAGTACTTC.

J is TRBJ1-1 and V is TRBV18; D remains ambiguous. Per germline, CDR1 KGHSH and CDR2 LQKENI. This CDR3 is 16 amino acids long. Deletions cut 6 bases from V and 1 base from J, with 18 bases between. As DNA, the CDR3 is TGTGCCAGCTCTCTACTAATGATGGAGGCGAACACTGAAGCTTTCTTT. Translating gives CASSLLMMEANTEAFF.

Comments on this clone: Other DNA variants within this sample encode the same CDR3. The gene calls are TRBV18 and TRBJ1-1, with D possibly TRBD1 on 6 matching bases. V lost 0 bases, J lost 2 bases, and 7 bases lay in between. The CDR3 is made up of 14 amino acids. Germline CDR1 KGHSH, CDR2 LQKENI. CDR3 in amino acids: CASSPPTGNTEAFF. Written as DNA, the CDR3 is TGTGCCAGCTCACCACCGACAGGTAACACTGAAGCTTTCTTT.

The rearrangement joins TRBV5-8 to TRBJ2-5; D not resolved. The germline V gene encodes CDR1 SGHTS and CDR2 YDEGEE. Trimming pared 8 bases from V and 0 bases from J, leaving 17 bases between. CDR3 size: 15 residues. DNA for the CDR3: TGTGCCAGTACCCGGACCGCCCAGTACCAAGAGACCCAGTACTTC. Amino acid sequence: CASTRTAQYQETQYF.

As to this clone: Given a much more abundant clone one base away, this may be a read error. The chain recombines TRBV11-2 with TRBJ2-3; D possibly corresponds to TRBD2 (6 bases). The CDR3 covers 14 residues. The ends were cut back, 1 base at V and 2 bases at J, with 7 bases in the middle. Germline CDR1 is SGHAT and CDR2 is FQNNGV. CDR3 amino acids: CASSLGGNTDTQYF. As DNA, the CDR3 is TGTGCCAGCAGCTTAGGCGGGAACACAGATACGCAGTATTTT. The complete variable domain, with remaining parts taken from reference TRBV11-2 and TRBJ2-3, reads EAGVAQSPRYKIIEKRQSVAFWCNPISGHATLYWYQQILGQGPKLLIQFQNNGVVDDSQLPKDRFSAERLKGVDSTLKIQPAKLEDSAVYLCASSLGGNTDTQYFGPGTRLTVL.

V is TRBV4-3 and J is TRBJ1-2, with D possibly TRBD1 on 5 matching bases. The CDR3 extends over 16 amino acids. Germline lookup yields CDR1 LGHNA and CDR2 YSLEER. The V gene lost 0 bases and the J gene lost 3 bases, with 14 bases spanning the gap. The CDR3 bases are TGCGCCAGCAGCCAAGATTTCGGGGGGGGTGACTATGGCTACACCTTC. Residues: CASSQDFGGGDYGYTF.

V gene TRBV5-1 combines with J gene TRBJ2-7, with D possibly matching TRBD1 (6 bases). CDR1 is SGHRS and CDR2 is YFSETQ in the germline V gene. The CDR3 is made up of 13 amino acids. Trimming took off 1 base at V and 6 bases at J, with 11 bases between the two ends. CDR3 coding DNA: TGCGCCAGCAGCTTGCGGCAGGGGAGCGAGCAGTACTTC. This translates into CASSLRQGSEQYF.

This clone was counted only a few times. The CDR3 spells CAWREIGTGNEKLFF. The CDR3 DNA follows: TGTGCCTGGAGGGAAATCGGGACAGGGAATGAAAAACTGTTTTTT. This chain joins TRBV30 and TRBJ1-4; 9 nucleotides align to TRBD1. Unmatched junction bases numbered 7, after V lost 3 bases and J lost 5 bases. Germline CDR1 reads GTSNPN; CDR2 reads SVGIG (reference sequence). The CDR3 is made up of 15 amino acids.

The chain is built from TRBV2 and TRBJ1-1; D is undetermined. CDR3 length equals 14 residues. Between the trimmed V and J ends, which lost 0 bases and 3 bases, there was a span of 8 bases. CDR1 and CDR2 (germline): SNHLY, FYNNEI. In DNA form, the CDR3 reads TGTGCCAGCAGTGAAGCGGGATTCGACACTGAAGCTTTCTTT. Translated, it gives CASSEAGFDTEAFF.

DNA for the CDR3: TGTGCCAGCAGCCCCCGGGACAGATATGGCTACACCTTC. Its protein product is CASSPRDRYGYTF. This sequence joins TRBV6-5 and TRBJ1-2; TRBD1 matches 7 bases. V dropped 6 bases and J dropped 5; count of bases not matched to a gene: 6. Germline V CDR1 and CDR2: MNHEY, SVGAGI. This CDR3 has 13 amino acids.

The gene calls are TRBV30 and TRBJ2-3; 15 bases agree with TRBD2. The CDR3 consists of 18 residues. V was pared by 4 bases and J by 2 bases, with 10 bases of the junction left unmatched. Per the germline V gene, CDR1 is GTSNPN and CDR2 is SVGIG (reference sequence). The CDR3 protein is CAWNPQGLAGGPTDTQYF. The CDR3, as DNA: TGTGCCTGGAACCCTCAGGGACTAGCGGGAGGCCCCACAGATACGCAGTATTTT. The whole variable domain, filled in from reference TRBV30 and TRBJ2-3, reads SQTIHQWPATLVQPVGSPLSLECTVEGTSNPNLYWYRQAAGRGLQLLFYSVGIGQISSEVPQNLSASRPQDRQFILSSKKLLLSDSGFYLCAWNPQGLAGGPTDTQYFGPGTRLTVL.

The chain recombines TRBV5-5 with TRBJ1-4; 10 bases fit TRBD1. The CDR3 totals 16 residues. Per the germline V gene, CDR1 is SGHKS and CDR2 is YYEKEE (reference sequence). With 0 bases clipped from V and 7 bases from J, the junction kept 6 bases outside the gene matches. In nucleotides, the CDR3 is TGTGCCAGCAGCTTGGCCCCGGGACAGGGGCGTGAAAAACTGTTTTTT. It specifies CASSLAPGQGREKLFF. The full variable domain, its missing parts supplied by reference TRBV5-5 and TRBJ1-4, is DAGVTQSPTHLIKTRGQQVTLRCSPISGHKSVSWYQQVLGQGPQFIFQYYEKEERGRGNFPDRFSARQFPNYSSELNVNALLLGDSALYLCASSLAPGQGREKLFFGSGTQLSVL.

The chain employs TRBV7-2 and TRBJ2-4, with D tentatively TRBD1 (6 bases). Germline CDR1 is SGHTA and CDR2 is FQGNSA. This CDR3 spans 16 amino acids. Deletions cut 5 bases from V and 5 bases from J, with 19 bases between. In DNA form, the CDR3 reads TGTGCCAGCAGCCCAAAGGGGGATTCCTACGAAAACATTCAGTACTTC. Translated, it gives CASSPKGDSYENIQYF.

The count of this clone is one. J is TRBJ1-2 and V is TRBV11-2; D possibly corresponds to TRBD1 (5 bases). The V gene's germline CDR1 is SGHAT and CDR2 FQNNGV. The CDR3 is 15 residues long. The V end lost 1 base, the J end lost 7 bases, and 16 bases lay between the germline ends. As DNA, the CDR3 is TGTGCCAGCAGCTTAGCTACCGGGACGGCGTCTGGCTACACCTTC. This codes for CASSLATGTASGYTF.

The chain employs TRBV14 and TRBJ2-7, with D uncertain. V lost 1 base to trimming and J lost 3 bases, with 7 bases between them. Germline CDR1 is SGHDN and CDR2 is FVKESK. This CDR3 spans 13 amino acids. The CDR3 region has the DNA TGTGCCAGCAGCCAAGTTAAGGGCTACGAGCAGTACTTC. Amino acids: CASSQVKGYEQYF. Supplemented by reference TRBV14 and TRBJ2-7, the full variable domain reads EAGVTQFPSHSVIEKGQTVTLRCDPISGHDNLYWYRRVMGKEIKFLLHFVKESKQDESGMPNNRFLAERTGGTYSTLKVQPAELEDSGVYFCASSQVKGYEQYFGPGTRLTVT.

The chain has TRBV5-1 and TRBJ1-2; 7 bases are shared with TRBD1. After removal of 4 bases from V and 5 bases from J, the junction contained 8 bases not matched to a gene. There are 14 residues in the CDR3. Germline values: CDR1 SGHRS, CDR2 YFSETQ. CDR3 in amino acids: CASSLRQGEYGYTF. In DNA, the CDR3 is TGCGCCAGCAGCCTCAGACAGGGCGAGTATGGCTACACCTTC. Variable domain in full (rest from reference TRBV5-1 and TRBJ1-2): KAGVTQTPRYLIKTRGQQVTLSCSPISGHRSVSWYQQTPGQGLQFLFEYFSETQRNKGNFPGRFSGRQFSNSRSEMNVSTLELGDSALYLCASSLRQGEYGYTFGSGTRLTVV.

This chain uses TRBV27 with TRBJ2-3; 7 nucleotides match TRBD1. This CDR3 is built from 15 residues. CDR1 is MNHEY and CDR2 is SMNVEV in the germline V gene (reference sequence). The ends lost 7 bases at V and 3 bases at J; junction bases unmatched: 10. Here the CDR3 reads CASTPGRGRTDTQYF. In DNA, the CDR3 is TGTGCCAGCACCCCTGGAAGGGGGCGGACAGATACGCAGTATTTT.

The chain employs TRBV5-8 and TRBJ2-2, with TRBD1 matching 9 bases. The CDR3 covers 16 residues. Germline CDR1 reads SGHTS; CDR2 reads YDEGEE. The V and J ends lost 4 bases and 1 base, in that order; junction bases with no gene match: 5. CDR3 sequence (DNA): TGTGCCAGCAGCAAGTGGGGACAGGGGAACACCGGGGAGCTGTTTTTT. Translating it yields CASSKWGQGNTGELFF.

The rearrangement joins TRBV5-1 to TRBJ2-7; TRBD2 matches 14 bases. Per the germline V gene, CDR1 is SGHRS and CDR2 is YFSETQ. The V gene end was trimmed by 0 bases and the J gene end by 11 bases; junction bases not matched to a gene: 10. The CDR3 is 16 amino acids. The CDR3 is CASSLDSGTSGGEEYF. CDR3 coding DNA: TGCGCCAGCAGCTTGGACTCCGGGACTAGCGGGGGAGAGGAGTACTTC. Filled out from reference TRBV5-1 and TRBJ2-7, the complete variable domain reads KAGVTQTPRYLIKTRGQQVTLSCSPISGHRSVSWYQQTPGQGLQFLFEYFSETQRNKGNFPGRFSGRQFSNSRSEMNVSTLELGDSALYLCASSLDSGTSGGEEYFGPGTRLTVT.

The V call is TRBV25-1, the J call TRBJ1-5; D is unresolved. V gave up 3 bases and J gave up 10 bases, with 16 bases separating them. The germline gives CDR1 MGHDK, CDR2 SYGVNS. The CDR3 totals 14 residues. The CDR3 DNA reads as TGTGCCAGCAGTGATTCCCGGGGTTCGCGTCCCCAGCATTTT. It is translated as CASSDSRGSRPQHF.

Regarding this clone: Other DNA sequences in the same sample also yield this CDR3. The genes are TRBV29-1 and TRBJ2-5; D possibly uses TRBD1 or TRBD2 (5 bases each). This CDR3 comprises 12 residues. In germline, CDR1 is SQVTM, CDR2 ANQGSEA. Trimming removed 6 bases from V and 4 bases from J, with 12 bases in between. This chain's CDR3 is CSVGAGRETQYF. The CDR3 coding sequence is TGCAGCGTCGGGGCAGGGAGAGAGACCCAGTACTTC. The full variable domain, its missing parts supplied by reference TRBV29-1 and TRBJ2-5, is SAVISQKPSRDICQRGTSLTIQCQVDSQVTMMFWYRQQPGQSLTLIATANQGSEATYESGFVIDKFPISRPNLTFSTLTVSNMSPEDSSIYLCSVGAGRETQYFGPGTRLLVL.

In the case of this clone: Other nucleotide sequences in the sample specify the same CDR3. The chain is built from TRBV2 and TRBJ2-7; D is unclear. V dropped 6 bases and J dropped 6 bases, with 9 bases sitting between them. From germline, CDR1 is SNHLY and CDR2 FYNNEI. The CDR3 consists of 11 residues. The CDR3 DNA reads TGTGCCAGCAGCGAGGCTGGCGAGCAGTACTTC. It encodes CASSEAGEQYF.

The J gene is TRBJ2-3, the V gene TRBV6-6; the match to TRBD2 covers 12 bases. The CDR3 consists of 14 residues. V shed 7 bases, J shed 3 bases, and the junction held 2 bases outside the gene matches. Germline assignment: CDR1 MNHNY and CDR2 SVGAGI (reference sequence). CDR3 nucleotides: TGTGCCAGCACTAGCGGGAGGGCAACAGATACGCAGTATTTT. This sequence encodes CASTSGRATDTQYF.

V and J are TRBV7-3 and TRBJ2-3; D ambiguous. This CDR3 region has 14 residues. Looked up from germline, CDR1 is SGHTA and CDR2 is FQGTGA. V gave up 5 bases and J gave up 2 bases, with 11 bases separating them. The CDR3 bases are TGTGCCAGCAGCCCCACTACATACACAGATACGCAGTATTTT. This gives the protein CASSPTTYTDTQYF.

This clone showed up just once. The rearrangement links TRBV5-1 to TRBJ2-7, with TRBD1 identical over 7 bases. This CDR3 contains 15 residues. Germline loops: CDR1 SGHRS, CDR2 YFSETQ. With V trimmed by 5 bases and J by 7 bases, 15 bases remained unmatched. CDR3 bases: TGCGCCAGCAGTCTGGGGACAGTAGGGGGTGGGGAGCAGTACTTC. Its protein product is CASSLGTVGGGEQYF.

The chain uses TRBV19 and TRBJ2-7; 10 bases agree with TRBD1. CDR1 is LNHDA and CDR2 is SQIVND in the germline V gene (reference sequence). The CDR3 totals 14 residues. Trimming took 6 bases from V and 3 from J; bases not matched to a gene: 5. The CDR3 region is CASRGQGSLYEQYF. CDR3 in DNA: TGTGCCAGTAGGGGACAGGGGAGCCTCTACGAGCAGTACTTC.

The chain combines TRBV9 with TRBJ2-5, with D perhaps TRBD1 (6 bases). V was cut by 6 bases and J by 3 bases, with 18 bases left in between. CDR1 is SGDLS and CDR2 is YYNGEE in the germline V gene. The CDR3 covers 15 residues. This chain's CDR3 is CASNRLGTLEETQYF. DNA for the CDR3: TGTGCCAGCAATAGACTCGGGACACTCGAAGAGACCCAGTACTTC.

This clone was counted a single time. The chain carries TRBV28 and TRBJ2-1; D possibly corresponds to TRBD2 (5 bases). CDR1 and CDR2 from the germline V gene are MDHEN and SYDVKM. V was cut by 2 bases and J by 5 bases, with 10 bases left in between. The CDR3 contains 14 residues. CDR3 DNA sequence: TGTGCCAGCAGTTTACCCGGGATACACAATGAGCAGTTCTTC. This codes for CASSLPGIHNEQFF.